The next 32 T cell receptor beta chains were all read from a single sample in a study of shared clonotypes between healthy human individuals. The method was immunoSEQ multiplex PCR; TCRdb's version includes in-frame clones alone and lacks a portion of them. Counted here are about 2 million clones, roughly 94% occurring once; the ten biggest clones make up 0.13%. The specimen was naive CD4+ T cells sorted from blood. Noted subset: CD45RA+ positively selected. The receptors stem from a young man in good health.

In the case of this clone: Other DNA variants within this sample encode the same CDR3. The chain combines TRBV7-2 with TRBJ1-3; D call uncertain. Trimming took off 5 bases at V and 4 bases at J, with 9 bases between the two ends. CDR3 size: 13 residues. CDR1 is SGHTA and CDR2 is FQGNSA in the germline V gene. CDR3 sequence reads: CASSRTVGNTIYF. DNA for the CDR3: TGTGCCAGCAGCCGGACTGTAGGAAACACCATATATTTT. Full variable domain (remainder filled in from reference TRBV7-2 and TRBJ1-3): GAGVSQSPSNKVTEKGKDVELRCDPISGHTALYWYRQSLGQGLEFLIYFQGNSAPDKSGLPSDRFSAERTGGSVSTLTIQRTQQEDSAVYLCASSRTVGNTIYFGEGSWLTVV.

The rearrangement joins TRBV6-1 to TRBJ2-4; no definite D call. The length of the CDR3 is 13 residues. V lost 7 bases and J 8 bases, leaving 15 bases between the germline ends. CDR1 and CDR2 from the germline V gene are MNHNS and SASEGT. The CDR3 DNA reads TGTGCCAGCACGGTAGCAGCAAAGGACATTCAGTACTTC. As protein: CASTVAAKDIQYF.

The chain links TRBV7-2 to TRBJ2-3, with D perhaps matching TRBD1 (6 bases). The V gene's germline CDR1 is SGHTA and CDR2 FQGNSA. Trimming removed 5 bases at V and 3 bases at J, with 18 bases between. This CDR3 is built from 16 residues. The CDR3 DNA is TGTGCCAGCAGCCCCCGGACAGCCCGCTTTACAGATACGCAGTATTTT. It translates to CASSPRTARFTDTQYF.

The V and J genes are TRBV27 and TRBJ2-7; 9 nucleotides line up with TRBD1. In germline, CDR1 is MNHEY, CDR2 SMNVEV (reference sequence). CDR3 length equals 14 residues. J was trimmed by 3 bases and V by 4 bases; bases with no gene match: 4. The DNA for the CDR3 is TGTGCCAGCAGTTCGACAGGGGGTGTCTACGAGCAGTACTTC. Translated: CASSSTGGVYEQYF.

The chain recombines TRBV5-5 with TRBJ1-4, with TRBD1 identical over 9 bases. This CDR3 contains 14 residues. Per the germline V gene, CDR1 is SGHKS and CDR2 is YYEKEE (reference sequence). After removal of 4 bases from V and 8 bases from J, the junction contained 6 bases not matched to a gene. The CDR3 DNA is TGTGCCAGCAGCCGGGACAGGGTCTTGGAAAAACTGTTTTTT. This encodes CASSRDRVLEKLFF.

This clone came up a few times. This CDR3 is also generated by other DNA sequences in the sample. The chain carries TRBV30 and TRBJ1-1; D unresolved. Looked up from germline, CDR1 is GTSNPN and CDR2 is SVGIG (reference sequence). V shed 2 bases and J shed 0 bases, with 4 bases lying between them. This CDR3 comprises 12 residues. The CDR3 here is CAWSRVNTEAFF. The CDR3 region has the DNA TGTGCCTGGAGTCGGGTGAACACTGAAGCTTTCTTT.

The chain recombines TRBV9 with TRBJ1-3; D is undetermined. This CDR3 is 16 amino acids long. Germline V CDR1 and CDR2: SGDLS, YYNGEE. V shed 2 bases and J shed 3 bases, with 15 bases lying between them. The chain's CDR3 is CASSVQESSNGNTIYF. The CDR3 DNA sequence: TGTGCCAGCAGCGTTCAGGAGAGTTCCAATGGAAACACCATATATTTT.

The chain joins TRBV4-1 to TRBJ1-1; 7 positions agree with TRBD1. Germline loops: CDR1 MGHRA, CDR2 YSYEKL. The V segment lost 0 bases and the J segment 10 bases; nucleotides outside the gene matches: 8. The CDR3 length is 14 residues. The CDR3 here is CASSQEGRQGRAFF. In DNA form, the CDR3 reads TGCGCCAGCAGCCAAGAAGGGAGACAGGGTAGAGCTTTCTTT.

The chain recombines TRBV27 with TRBJ2-1, with TRBD2 matching over 13 bases. Trimming took 5 bases from V and 6 from J; bases not matched to a gene: 10. The germline gives CDR1 MNHEY, CDR2 SMNVEV (reference sequence). The CDR3 runs to 17 residues. The CDR3 protein is CASSPGGTSGVINEQFF. CDR3 nucleotide sequence: TGTGCCAGCAGTCCCGGAGGGACTAGCGGGGTCATCAATGAGCAGTTCTTC.

V and J are TRBV6-6 and TRBJ2-3; D unclear. The germline gives CDR1 MNHNY, CDR2 SVGAGI (reference sequence). With 2 bases removed from V and 5 bases from J, the gap between germline ends came to 5 bases. There are 12 residues in the CDR3. The CDR3 region is CASSYNLDTQYF. CDR3 bases: TGTGCCAGCAGTTACAATCTAGATACGCAGTATTTT.

This chain links TRBV25-1 with TRBJ1-2, with unresolved D. The CDR3 covers 12 residues. V was clipped by 10 bases and J by 8 bases, with 17 bases between them. The germline V gene encodes CDR1 MGHDK and CDR2 SYGVNS. CDR3 sequence: CATTGQSQGYTF. The CDR3 DNA sequence: TGTGCCACCACCGGGCAGTCCCAGGGCTACACCTTC.

In DNA form, the CDR3 reads TGTGCCAGTAGCCAATTCCCACAGGGATTGAGCGGAGAGACCCAGTACTTC. It translates to CASSQFPQGLSGETQYF. V gene TRBV19 combines with J gene TRBJ2-5; tentatively, D is TRBD1 (6 bases). CDR1 is LNHDA, CDR2 SQIVND, per germline (reference sequence). V lost 6 bases and J lost 4, with 24 bases in between. The CDR3 is 17 amino acids.

The chain uses TRBV5-1 and TRBJ2-2, with TRBD1 as a possible D gene (6 bases). Trimming shortened V by 4 bases and J by 0 bases, and 19 bases separated the two germline ends. Germline V gene lookup returns CDR1 SGHRS and CDR2 YFSETQ. This CDR3 contains 18 residues. CDR3 in amino acids: CASSPPQGPGPNTGELFF. DNA for the CDR3: TGCGCCAGCAGCCCCCCCCAGGGGCCGGGCCCGAACACCGGGGAGCTGTTTTTT.

Comments on this clone: The sample carries other DNA sequences with the same CDR3. The V call is TRBV6-5, the J call TRBJ1-2; 9 bases are shared with TRBD1. Per the germline V gene, CDR1 is MNHEY and CDR2 is SVGAGI. The CDR3 consists of 15 residues. J was trimmed by 4 bases and V by 0 bases; bases with no gene match: 3. The CDR3 region has the DNA TGTGCCAGCAGTTACTCGGGACAGGGAACCTATGGCTACACCTTC. Its translation is CASSYSGQGTYGYTF.

The chain carries TRBV18 and TRBJ2-2, with D unclear. The CDR3 totals 16 residues. The ends were cut back, 4 bases at V and 1 base at J, with 13 bases in the middle. CDR1 KGHSH and CDR2 LQKENI come from the germline V gene. CDR3 residues: CASSLFETRNTGELFF. CDR3 DNA: TGTGCCAGCTCACTATTTGAGACACGGAACACCGGGGAGCTGTTTTTT. Looking up the rest from reference TRBV18 and TRBJ2-2 gives the full variable domain: NAGVMQNPRHLVRRRGQEARLRCSPMKGHSHVYWYRQLPEEGLKFMVYLQKENIIDESGMPKERFSAEFPKEGPSILRIQQVVRGDSAAYFCASSLFETRNTGELFFGEGSRLTVL.

The chain links TRBV9 to TRBJ2-3; the D gene is possibly TRBD2 (6 bases). The CDR3 length is 14 residues. The germline gives CDR1 SGDLS, CDR2 YYNGEE. Deletions cut 9 bases from V and 4 bases from J, with 18 bases between. The CDR3 protein is CATGGDSGADTQYF. CDR3 bases: TGTGCCACCGGCGGGGATAGCGGAGCAGATACGCAGTATTTT. The full variable domain, its missing parts supplied by reference TRBV9 and TRBJ2-3, is DSGVTQTPKHLITATGQRVTLRCSPRSGDLSVYWYQQSLDQGLQFLIQYYNGEERAKGNILERFSAQQFPDLHSELNLSSLELGDSALYFCATGGDSGADTQYFGPGTRLTVL.

The rearrangement joins TRBV7-2 to TRBJ2-3, with D possibly matching TRBD2 (6 bases). V was pared by 3 bases and J by 4 bases, with 11 bases between. This CDR3 is 14 amino acids long. Looked up from germline, CDR1 is SGHTA and CDR2 is FQGNSA. The CDR3 region is CASSFGTAPDTQYF. CDR3 coding DNA: TGTGCCAGCAGCTTCGGGACTGCCCCAGATACGCAGTATTTT.

The V call is TRBV5-4, the J call TRBJ2-3; 8 bases fit TRBD2. The CDR3 sequence is 17 residues long. CDR1 SGHNT and CDR2 YYREEE come from the germline V gene (reference sequence). Unmatched junction bases numbered 11, after V lost 3 bases and J lost 2 bases. The CDR3 spells CASSSRGGTAVTDTQYF. The CDR3 region has the DNA TGTGCCAGCAGCTCTCGCGGGGGGACCGCCGTCACAGATACGCAGTATTTT.

V gene TRBV30 combines with J gene TRBJ1-6; D is uncertain. Trimming took off 4 bases at V and 7 bases at J, with 8 bases between the two ends. CDR3 length: 12 residues. Looked up from germline, CDR1 is GTSNPN and CDR2 is SVGIG (reference sequence). The CDR3 DNA follows: TGTGCCTGGAAAATAGGAAATTCACCCCTCCACTTT. Protein sequence: CAWKIGNSPLHF. The full variable domain, in which reference TRBV30 and TRBJ1-6 provide the parts outside the CDR3, is SQTIHQWPATLVQPVGSPLSLECTVEGTSNPNLYWYRQAAGRGLQLLFYSVGIGQISSEVPQNLSASRPQDRQFILSSKKLLLSDSGFYLCAWKIGNSPLHFGNGTRLTVT.

The chain recombines TRBV28 with TRBJ2-2; either TRBD1 or TRBD2 may supply D (7 bases each). Trimming removed 2 bases at V and 6 bases at J, with 19 bases between. Germline-derived CDR1 and CDR2 are MDHEN and SYDVKM. The CDR3 totals 17 residues. Here the CDR3 reads CASSLTGSGGGSGELFF. CDR3 nucleotides: TGTGCCAGCAGTTTAACAGGGTCAGGGGGAGGGTCCGGGGAGCTGTTTTTT.

This chain connects TRBV11-1 to TRBJ1-6; 9 bases line up with TRBD1. Germline assignment: CDR1 SGHAT and CDR2 FQDESV (reference sequence). After removal of 1 base from V and 7 bases from J, the junction contained 2 bases not matched to a gene. The CDR3 covers 15 residues. CDR3 sequence (DNA): TGTGCCAGCAGCTTAGACGACAGGGGGAATTCACCCCTCCACTTT. This gives the protein CASSLDDRGNSPLHF.

The CDR3 region has the DNA TGTGCCAGCTCTCCGATAACAGAGGCGGTCTATAATTCACCCCTCCACTTT. It is translated as CASSPITEAVYNSPLHF. This sequence joins TRBV18 and TRBJ1-6; unclear D gene. CDR1 is KGHSH and CDR2 is LQKENI in the germline V gene. Trimming took 6 bases from V and 3 from J, leaving 18 bases between them. The CDR3 runs 17 residues.

This chain connects TRBV7-6 to TRBJ2-5; the match to TRBD1 covers 8 bases. Germline trimming cut 5 bases from V and 5 bases from J; bases unmatched to any gene: 7. The CDR3 length is 14 residues. Looked up from germline, CDR1 is SGHVS and CDR2 is FNYEAQ. The CDR3, as DNA: TGTGCCAGCAGCGCGACAGGGGTTGGGGAGACCCAGTACTTC. As protein: CASSATGVGETQYF.

This clone was recorded only once. The chain couples TRBV6-6 to TRBJ1-5; a weak D match, TRBD1 (6 bases). This CDR3 has 13 residues. Per the germline V gene, CDR1 is MNHNY and CDR2 is SVGAGI (reference sequence). Trimming cost V 5 bases and J 4 bases, with 9 bases left between them. DNA of the CDR3: TGTGCCAGCAGTAACGGACAGAATCAGCCCCAGCATTTT. It codes for CASSNGQNQPQHF.

The chain carries TRBV5-6 and TRBJ1-6; 8 positions agree with TRBD1. The germline gives CDR1 SGHDT, CDR2 YYEEEE. V shed 4 bases, J shed 3 bases, and the junction held 9 bases outside the gene matches. This CDR3 region has 17 residues. The CDR3 sequence: CASSPSPGGGYNSPLHF. The CDR3, as DNA: TGTGCCAGCAGCCCTTCACCAGGGGGCGGCTATAATTCACCCCTCCACTTT.

As concerns this clone: This sample includes further DNA sequences coding for the same CDR3. V gene TRBV30 combines with J gene TRBJ2-3; 7 bases match TRBD1. Losses at the gene ends were 2 bases for V and 4 bases for J; bases not matched to a gene: 3. Germline CDR1 and CDR2: GTSNPN and SVGIG (reference sequence). CDR3 size: 13 residues. DNA for the CDR3: TGTGCCTGGAGTTCCCAGGGGGCAGATACGCAGTATTTT. Amino acid sequence: CAWSSQGADTQYF.

The chain carries TRBV11-2 and TRBJ2-1; D is uncertain. Looked up from germline, CDR1 is SGHAT and CDR2 is FQNNGV. The ends were cut back, 7 bases at V and 3 bases at J, with 19 bases in the middle. The CDR3 is 16 amino acids. CDR3 amino acids: CASTESRTRLYNEQFF. DNA of the CDR3: TGTGCCAGCACCGAATCAAGGACCCGGCTCTACAATGAGCAGTTCTTC. The full variable domain, its missing parts supplied by reference TRBV11-2 and TRBJ2-1, is EAGVAQSPRYKIIEKRQSVAFWCNPISGHATLYWYQQILGQGPKLLIQFQNNGVVDDSQLPKDRFSAERLKGVDSTLKIQPAKLEDSAVYLCASTESRTRLYNEQFFGPGTRLTVL.

This chain joins TRBV12-5 and TRBJ2-5; 13 bases align to TRBD2. Germline loops: CDR1 LGHNT, CDR2 FRNRAP. Trimming removed 0 bases from V and 5 bases from J; junction bases left unmatched: 3. The CDR3 is 16 amino acids. The CDR3 spells CASGLVLAGGPETQYF. The DNA of the CDR3 is TGTGCTAGTGGTTTGGTACTAGCGGGAGGGCCCGAGACCCAGTACTTC.

In the case of this clone: The sample holds other DNA sequences that translate to the same CDR3. The chain combines TRBV27 with TRBJ2-7, with TRBD2 matching over 11 bases. The CDR3 covers 16 residues. After removal of 0 bases from V and 0 bases from J, the junction contained 1 base not matched to a gene. Germline CDR1 reads MNHEY; CDR2 reads SMNVEV (reference sequence). CDR3 sequence reads: CASSLSGTSGSYEQYF. The CDR3 DNA reads as TGTGCCAGCAGTTTATCCGGGACTAGCGGCTCCTACGAGCAGTACTTC.

The gene calls are TRBV19 and TRBJ2-7, with 9 bases identical to TRBD1. Looked up from germline, CDR1 is LNHDA and CDR2 is SQIVND (reference sequence). CDR3 length equals 15 residues. V lost 4 bases, J lost 0 bases, and 4 bases stayed unmatched. The CDR3 protein is CASSTEDRGSYEQYF. DNA for the CDR3: TGTGCCAGTAGTACCGAGGACAGGGGCTCCTACGAGCAGTACTTC.

The V gene is TRBV2, the J gene TRBJ1-1; D possibly corresponds to TRBD1 (6 bases). The CDR3 spans 14 residues. CDR1 and CDR2 (germline): SNHLY, FYNNEI. The V end was cut by 7 bases, the J end by 4 bases, with 16 bases between. The CDR3 nucleotides are TGTGCCAGCACCTCGGGGGGGCCTAGCACTGAAGCTTTCTTT. Translation gives CASTSGGPSTEAFF.

Remarks on this clone: The junction shows a germline mismatch at one end, possibly a read error. The CDR3 DNA sequence: TGTGCCAGCAGTCTCAGGGCAATCTCCTACAAGCAGTACTTC. It yields the protein CASSLRAISYKQYF. The rearrangement links TRBV27 to TRBJ2-7; D may be TRBD1 (5 bases). Germline CDR1 and CDR2: MNHEY and SMNVEV (reference sequence). The CDR3 totals 14 residues.